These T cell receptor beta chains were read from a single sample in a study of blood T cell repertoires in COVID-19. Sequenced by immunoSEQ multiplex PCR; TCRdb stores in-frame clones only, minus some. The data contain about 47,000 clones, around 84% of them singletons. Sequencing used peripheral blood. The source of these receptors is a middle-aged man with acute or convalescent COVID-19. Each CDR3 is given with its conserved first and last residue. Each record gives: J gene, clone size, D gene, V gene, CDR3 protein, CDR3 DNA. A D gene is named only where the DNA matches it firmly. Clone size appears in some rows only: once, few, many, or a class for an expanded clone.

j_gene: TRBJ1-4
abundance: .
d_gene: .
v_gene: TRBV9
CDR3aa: CASSVDHSEKLFF
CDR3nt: TGTGCCAGCAGCGTAGATCACAGTGAAAAACTGTTTTTT

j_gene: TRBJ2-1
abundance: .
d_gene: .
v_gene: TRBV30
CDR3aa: CASLEDSSYNEQFF
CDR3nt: TGTGCCTCCCTCGAGGACAGCTCCTACAATGAGCAGTTCTTC

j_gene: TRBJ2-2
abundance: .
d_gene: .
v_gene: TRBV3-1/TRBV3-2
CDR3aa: CASLTGFGELFF
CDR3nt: TGTGCCAGCTTGACAGGTTTCGGGGAGCTGTTTTTT

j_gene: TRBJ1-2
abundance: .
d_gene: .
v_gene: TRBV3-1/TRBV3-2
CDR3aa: CASSQGLRYGYTF
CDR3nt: TGTGCCAGCAGCCAGGGCCTCCGATATGGCTACACCTTC

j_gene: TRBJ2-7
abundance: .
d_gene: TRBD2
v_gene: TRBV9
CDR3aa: CASSSGTSGAYEQYF
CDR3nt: TGTGCCAGCAGCTCCGGGACTAGCGGGGCCTACGAGCAGTACTTC

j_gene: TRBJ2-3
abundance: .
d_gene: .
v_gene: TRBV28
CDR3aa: CASSFITDTQYF
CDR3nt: TGTGCCAGCAGTTTTATAACAGATACGCAGTATTTT

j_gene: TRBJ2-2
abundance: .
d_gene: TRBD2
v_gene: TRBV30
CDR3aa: CAWSRTSEHTGELFF
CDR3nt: TGTGCCTGGAGTCGGACTAGCGAACATACCGGGGAGCTGTTTTTT

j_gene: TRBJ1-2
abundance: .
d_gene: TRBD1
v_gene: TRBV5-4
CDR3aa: CASSLGQGALGYTF
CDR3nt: TGTGCCAGCAGCCTGGGACAGGGGGCGCTGGGCTACACCTTC

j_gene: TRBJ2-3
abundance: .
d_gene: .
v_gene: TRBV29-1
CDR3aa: CSVGSGASTDTQYF
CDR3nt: TGCAGCGTTGGAAGCGGTGCTAGCACAGATACGCAGTATTTT

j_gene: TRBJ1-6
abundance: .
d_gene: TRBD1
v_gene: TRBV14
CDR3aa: CASSRQGQSSGSPLHF
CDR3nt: TGTGCCAGCAGCCGACAGGGACAGTCGTCCGGTTCACCCCTCCACTTT

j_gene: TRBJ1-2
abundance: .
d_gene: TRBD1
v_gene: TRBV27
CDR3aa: CASSLKDRGHGYTF
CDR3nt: TGTGCCAGCAGTTTAAAGGACAGGGGCCATGGCTACACCTTC

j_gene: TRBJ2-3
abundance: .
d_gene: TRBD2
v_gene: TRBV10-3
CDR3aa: CAISFGTSGPTDTQYF
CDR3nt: TGTGCCATCAGTTTCGGGACTAGCGGACCTACAGATACGCAGTATTTT

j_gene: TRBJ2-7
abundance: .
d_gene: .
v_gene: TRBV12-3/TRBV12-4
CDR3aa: CASSDNSYEQYF
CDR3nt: TGTGCCAGCAGTGACAACTCCTACGAGCAGTACTTC

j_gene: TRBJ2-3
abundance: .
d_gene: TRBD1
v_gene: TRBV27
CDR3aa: CASSIRDSSTDTQYF
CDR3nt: TGTGCCAGCAGTATCCGGGACAGTAGCACAGATACGCAGTATTTT

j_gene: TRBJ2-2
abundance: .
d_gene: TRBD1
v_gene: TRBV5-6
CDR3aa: CASSFTGATGELFF
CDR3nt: TGTGCCAGCAGCTTTACAGGGGCGACCGGGGAGCTGTTTTTT

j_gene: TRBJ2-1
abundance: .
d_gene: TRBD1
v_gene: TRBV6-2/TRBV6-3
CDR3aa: CASGQDRAYNEQFF
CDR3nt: TGTGCCAGCGGCCAGGACAGGGCGTACAATGAGCAGTTCTTC

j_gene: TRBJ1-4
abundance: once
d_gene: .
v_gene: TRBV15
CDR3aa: CATSYLNEKLFF
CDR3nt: TGTGCCACCAGCTATCTAAATGAAAAACTGTTTTTT

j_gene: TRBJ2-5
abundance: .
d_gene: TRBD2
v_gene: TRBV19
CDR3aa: CASIAGTGPRETQYF
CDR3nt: TGTGCCAGTATAGCGGGGACCGGGCCAAGGGAGACCCAGTACTTC

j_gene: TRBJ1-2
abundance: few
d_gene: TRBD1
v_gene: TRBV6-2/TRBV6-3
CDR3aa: CASSSLPGQGLNGYTF
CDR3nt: TGTGCCAGCAGTTCCCTTCCCGGACAGGGGCTGAATGGCTACACCTTC

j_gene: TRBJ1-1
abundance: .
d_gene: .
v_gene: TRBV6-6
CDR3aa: CASRREGGAPEAFF
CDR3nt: TGTGCCAGCAGGCGAGAAGGCGGGGCACCTGAAGCTTTCTTT